These 10 T cell receptor beta chains share one sample of origin, sequenced in a study of cytomegalovirus exposure and HLA in healthy donors. PCR employed 60 Vbeta and 13 Jbeta primers. The table came from immunoSEQ multiplex PCR; TCRdb's copy has only in-frame clones and leaves some out. The data hold hundreds of thousands of clones, with approximately 82% observed a single time. The sequenced sample was PBMCs. Receptors originate from a woman aged 35 to 49 in good health and CMV-seronegative.

The genes are TRBV11-2 and TRBJ2-1; weak D call: TRBD1 (6 bases). Germline V gives CDR1 SGHAT, CDR2 FQNNGV. Trimming removed 4 bases at V and 5 bases at J, with 12 bases between. The CDR3 is 14 residues long. CDR3: CASSSIQGNNEQFF. The CDR3, as DNA: TGTGCCAGCAGCTCAATTCAGGGGAACAATGAGCAGTTCTTC.

The chain employs TRBV2 and TRBJ1-2, with a tentative D call TRBD1 (6 bases). Looked up from germline, CDR1 is SNHLY and CDR2 is FYNNEI. The V end lost 7 bases, the J end lost 7 bases, and 19 bases lay between the germline ends. The length of the CDR3 is 14 residues. CDR3 sequence reads: CASNLNRGGRGYTF. CDR3 coding DNA: TGTGCCAGCAACTTAAATCGGGGGGGCCGTGGCTACACCTTC.

The gene calls are TRBV11-3 and TRBJ2-1; D perhaps matches TRBD2 (6 bases). Germline V CDR1 and CDR2: SGHNT, YENEEA. This CDR3 spans 14 amino acids. The V end was cut by 1 base, the J end by 6 bases, with 10 bases between. The CDR3 DNA follows: TGTGCCAGCAGCTTAGGTTGCGGGGTCAATGAGCAGTTCTTC. Its protein product is CASSLGCGVNEQFF.

This clone was observed a few times. The V and J genes are TRBV6-5 and TRBJ1-5; the D gene is possibly TRBD1 (6 bases). Germline V gene data show CDR1 as MNHEY and CDR2 as SVGAGI. The CDR3 totals 12 residues. Trimming pared 7 bases from V and 6 bases from J, leaving 10 bases between. This CDR3 reads CASKGEGQPQHF. As DNA, the CDR3 is TGTGCCAGCAAGGGGGAGGGTCAGCCCCAGCATTTT.

The V gene is TRBV30, the J gene TRBJ2-7; TRBD2 agrees at 7 bases. The junction had 5 bases not matched to a gene; V was cut back by 4 bases and J by 2 bases. This CDR3 region has 13 residues. Per the germline V gene, CDR1 is GTSNPN and CDR2 is SVGIG (reference sequence). This CDR3 reads CAWTGRVPYEQYF. The CDR3 DNA follows: TGTGCCTGGACAGGGAGGGTACCCTACGAGCAGTACTTC.

This clone was counted between two and nine times. The genes are TRBV10-1 and TRBJ2-1; 11 positions match TRBD2. There are 14 residues in the CDR3. Germline CDR1 is WNHNN and CDR2 is SYGVQD (reference sequence). The V segment lost 8 bases and the J segment 4 bases; nucleotides outside the gene matches: 4. This CDR3 is CASPTSGDYNEQFF. CDR3 bases: TGCGCCAGCCCGACTAGCGGGGATTACAATGAGCAGTTCTTC.

The V gene is TRBV6-6, the J gene TRBJ1-2; TRBD1 aligns across 8 bases. CDR1 MNHNY and CDR2 SVGAGI come from the germline V gene (reference sequence). V was clipped by 6 bases and J by 1 base; unmatched bases: 4. This CDR3 is 14 amino acids long. The CDR3 DNA sequence: TGTGCCAGCAGGGGGGACAGGAGTAACTATGGCTACACCTTC. Translation: CASRGDRSNYGYTF.

This clone was recorded a few times. The V call is TRBV6-1, the J call TRBJ1-3; TRBD1 is a possible D gene (6 bases). Trimming shortened V by 5 bases and J by 3 bases, and 11 bases separated the two germline ends. This CDR3 is built from 14 residues. Germline values: CDR1 MNHNS, CDR2 SASEGT. The CDR3 DNA sequence: TGTGCCAGCAGTTCCTGGACAGATGGAAACACCATATATTTT. Protein: CASSSWTDGNTIYF.

This chain uses TRBV7-3 with TRBJ2-7; 9 bases match TRBD2. The CDR3 spans 14 residues. Germline assignment: CDR1 SGHTA and CDR2 FQGTGA. V was clipped by 5 bases and J by 6 bases; unmatched bases: 8. This CDR3 reads CASSPGGGVLEQYF. As DNA, the CDR3 is TGTGCCAGCAGCCCCGGCGGGGGGGTCCTCGAGCAGTACTTC.

V gene TRBV6-1 combines with J gene TRBJ1-2; D possibly corresponds to TRBD1 (5 bases). With 0 bases removed from V and 4 bases from J, the gap between germline ends came to 15 bases. This CDR3 has 16 amino acids. CDR1 is MNHNS, CDR2 SASEGT, per germline. The CDR3 nucleotides read TGTGCCAGCAGTGAAGCGAATACGAGGACACCCTATGGCTACACCTTC. Its translation: CASSEANTRTPYGYTF.